This T cell receptor (beta chain) was captured in a study of T and B cells in COVID-19 patients. Study context: COVID-19 patients gave peripheral blood either during active infection or after recovery. Recovered patients mostly had mild to moderate COVID-19 managed as outpatients.

This clonotype is labeled medium-sized. This CDR3 has 16 residues. CDR1 and CDR2 from the germline V gene are SGHDT and YYEEEE. The J segment lost 5 bases and the V segment lost 4 bases, leaving 15 bases of the junction unmatched. TRB rearrangements were amplified by multiplex PCR with BIOMED2 TRB-A/B primers. A single record per CDR3 protein comes from TCRdb applying MiXCR to the multiplex PCR reads. The sample yields over 7,000 distinct CDR3 sequences, 30% to 35% seen once. Each TRB amplification used about 230-550 ng of genomic DNA from blood. This clonotype was obtained from a human donor with active COVID-19. This chain links TRBV5-6 with TRBJ2-7; 7 bases are a match to TRBD1. The sample was blood. The CDR3 is CASSRRLGTVGDEQYF. CDR3 bases: TGTGCCAGCAGCCGACGGTTAGGGACAGTGGGGGACGAGCAGTACTTC.